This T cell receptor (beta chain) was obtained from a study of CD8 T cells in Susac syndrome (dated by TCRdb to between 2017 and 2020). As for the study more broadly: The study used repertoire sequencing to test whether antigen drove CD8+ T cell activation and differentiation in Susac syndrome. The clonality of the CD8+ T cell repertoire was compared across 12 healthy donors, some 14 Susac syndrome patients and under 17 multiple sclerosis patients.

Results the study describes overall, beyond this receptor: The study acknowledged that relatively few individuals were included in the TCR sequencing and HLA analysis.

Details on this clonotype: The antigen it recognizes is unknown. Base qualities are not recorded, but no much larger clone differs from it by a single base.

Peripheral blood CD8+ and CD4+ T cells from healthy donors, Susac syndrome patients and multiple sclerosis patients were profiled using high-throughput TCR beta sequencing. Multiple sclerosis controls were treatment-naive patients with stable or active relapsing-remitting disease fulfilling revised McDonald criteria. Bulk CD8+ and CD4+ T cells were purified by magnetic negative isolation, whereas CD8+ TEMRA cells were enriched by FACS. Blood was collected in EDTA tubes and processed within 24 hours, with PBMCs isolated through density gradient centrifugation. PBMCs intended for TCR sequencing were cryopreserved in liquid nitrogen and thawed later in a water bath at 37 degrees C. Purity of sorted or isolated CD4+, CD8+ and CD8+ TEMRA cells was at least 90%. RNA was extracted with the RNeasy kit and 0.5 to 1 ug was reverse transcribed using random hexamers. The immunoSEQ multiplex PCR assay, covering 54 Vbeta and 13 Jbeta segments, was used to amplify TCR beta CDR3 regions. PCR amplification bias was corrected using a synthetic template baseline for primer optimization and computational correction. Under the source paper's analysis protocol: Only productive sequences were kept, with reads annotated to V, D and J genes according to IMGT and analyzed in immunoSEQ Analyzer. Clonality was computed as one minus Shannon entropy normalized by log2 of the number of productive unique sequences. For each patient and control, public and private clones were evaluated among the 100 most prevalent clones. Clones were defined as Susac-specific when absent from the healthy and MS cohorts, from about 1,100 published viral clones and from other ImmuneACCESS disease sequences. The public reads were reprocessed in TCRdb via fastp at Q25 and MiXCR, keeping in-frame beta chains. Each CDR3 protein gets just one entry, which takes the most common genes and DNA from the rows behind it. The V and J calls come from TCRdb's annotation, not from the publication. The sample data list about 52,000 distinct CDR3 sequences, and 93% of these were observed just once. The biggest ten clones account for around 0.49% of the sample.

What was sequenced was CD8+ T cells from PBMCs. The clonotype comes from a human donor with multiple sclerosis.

The CDR3 protein sequence reads: CASSPLGQGARYEQYF. The base sequence is TGTGCCAGCAGCCCCTTAGGACAGGGCGCAAGGTACGAGCAGTACTTC. In this chain, TRBV7-9 is recombined with TRBJ2-7; a stretch of 8 junction bases matches TRBD1. Germline trimming: 5 bases from V, 4 bases from J; junction bases outside gene matches: 13. CDR1 and CDR2, looked up from the germline V gene (reference sequence), are SEHNR and FQNEAQ. The CDR3, cysteine through phenylalanine, is 16 amino acids long. Of the read, only the CDR3 DNA is kept; its 48 bases are in frame from base 1.